This T cell receptor (beta chain) was sequenced in a study of T cell repertoires in cytomegalovirus infection. TCRdb re-called the reads through MiXCR, storing one row per CDR3 protein. The sample has approximately 240,000 distinct CDR3 sequences, around 12% seen once; the top ten hold roughly 1.7%. The TCR was taken from a human donor in good health (CMV status not recorded). Some clones in this sample may be carry-over from other donors' samples. Sequenced: PBMCs.

CDR3: CASSLSAGGAYEQYF. CDR3 coding DNA: TGTGCCAGCAGCCTTTCCGCCGGGGGGGCCTACGAGCAGTACTTC. V is TRBV3-1 and J is TRBJ2-7, with 8 bases lining up with TRBD2. Trimming at V came to 4 bases and at J to 2 bases, leaving 7 bases not matched to a gene. Germline V gene data show CDR1 as LGHDT and CDR2 as YNNKEL (reference sequence). CDR3 length: 15 residues.